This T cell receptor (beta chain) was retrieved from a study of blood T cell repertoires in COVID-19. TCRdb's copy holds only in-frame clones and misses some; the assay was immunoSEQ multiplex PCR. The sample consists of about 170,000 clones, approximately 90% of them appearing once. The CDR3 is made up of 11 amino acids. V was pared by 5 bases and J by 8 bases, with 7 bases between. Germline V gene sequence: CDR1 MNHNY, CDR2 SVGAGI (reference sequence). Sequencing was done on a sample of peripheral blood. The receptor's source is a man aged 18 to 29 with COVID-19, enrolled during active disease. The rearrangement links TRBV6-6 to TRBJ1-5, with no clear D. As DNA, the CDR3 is TGTGCCAGCAGTGCGGAAGAGCCCCAGCATTTT. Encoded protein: CASSAEEPQHF.